This T cell receptor beta chain was obtained from a study of blood T cells in healthy people across ages. Overall study results and limits: The study found TCR beta diversity correlated strongly with naive T cell percentage. Diversity was higher, and naive CD4+ cells more numerous, in long-lived donors than in aged donors.

Combining a sample-barcoded 5' primer with a J-beta primer mix, a second PCR ran for about 7 to 11 cycles. Each CDR3 protein gets one entry after TCRdb re-called the 5' RACE reads with MiXCR. The data contain over 1,500,000 distinct CDR3 sequences, around 50% of them singletons. This clonotype was observed a handful of times. What it binds is unknown. The CDR3 spans 16 residues. The germline gives CDR1 SQVTM, CDR2 ANQGSEA. Trimming took off 4 bases at V and 2 bases at J, with 18 bases between the two ends. Individuals who donated were healthy Caucasians from Russia aged 6 to 90. Sequenced input: blood. This sequence was found in a woman in her thirties or forties in good health. The chain uses TRBV29-1 and TRBJ2-1; TRBD2 is a possible D gene (6 bases). The CDR3 DNA is TGCAGCGTTGTTGGGGCGGGAAAACTTACCTACAATGAGCAGTTCTTC. Protein sequence: CSVVGAGKLTYNEQFF.